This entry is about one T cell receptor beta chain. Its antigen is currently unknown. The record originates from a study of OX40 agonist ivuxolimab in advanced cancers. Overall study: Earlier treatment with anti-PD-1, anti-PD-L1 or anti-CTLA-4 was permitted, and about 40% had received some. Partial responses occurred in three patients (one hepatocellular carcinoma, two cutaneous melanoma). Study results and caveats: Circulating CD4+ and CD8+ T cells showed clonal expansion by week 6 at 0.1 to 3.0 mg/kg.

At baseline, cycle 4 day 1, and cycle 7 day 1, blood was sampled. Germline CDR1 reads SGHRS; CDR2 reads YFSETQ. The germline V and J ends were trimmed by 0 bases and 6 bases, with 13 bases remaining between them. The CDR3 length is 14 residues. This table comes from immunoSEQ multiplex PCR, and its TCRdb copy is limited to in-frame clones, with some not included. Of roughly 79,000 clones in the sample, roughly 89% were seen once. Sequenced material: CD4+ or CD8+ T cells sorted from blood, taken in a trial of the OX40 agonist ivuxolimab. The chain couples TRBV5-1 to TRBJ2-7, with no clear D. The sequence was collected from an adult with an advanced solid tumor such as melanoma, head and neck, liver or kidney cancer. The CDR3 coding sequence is TGCGCCAGCAGCTTGGCTTTGGTGGGAAGCGAGCAGTACTTC. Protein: CASSLALVGSEQYF.